The 9 T cell receptor beta chains in this list originate from one sample, sequenced in a study of monozygotic twins with inflammatory bowel disease. TCRdb re-called the 5' RACE reads and shows each CDR3 protein once, DNA omitted. This repertoire includes a few hundred thousand distinct CDR3 sequences. Source material: blood. The receptors were sampled from a human donor with ulcerative colitis or Crohn's disease, or a healthy co-twin of an affected twin (not recorded which).

The chain uses TRBV4-1 and TRBJ1-5. Looked up from germline, CDR1 is MGHRA and CDR2 is YSYEKL. This CDR3 has 15 amino acids. The CDR3 region is CASSLTPGRNQPQHF.

The CDR3 sequence: CASSPGRNAAFF. V and J are TRBV3-1 and TRBJ1-1; absent DNA, TCRdb's TRBD1 call cannot be checked. Germline V lookup: CDR1 LGHDT, CDR2 YNNKEL (reference sequence). The CDR3 totals 12 residues. Full variable domain (rest looked up from reference TRBV3-1 and TRBJ1-1): DTAVSQTPKYLVTQMGNDKSIKCEQNLGHDTMYWYKQDSKKFLKIMFSYNNKELIINETVPNRFSPKSPDKAHLNLHINSLELGDSAVYFCASSPGRNAAFFGQGTRLTVV.

This chain uses TRBV7-2 with TRBJ1-4; TCRdb proposes TRBD1, but this gene call is untestable without DNA. The CDR3 totals 15 residues. Looked up from germline, CDR1 is SGHTA and CDR2 is FQGNSA. CDR3 amino acids: CASSISGTGIQKLFF.

The chain's CDR3 is CASSLVDSVYEQYF. This rearrangement joins TRBV12-3 or TRBV12-4 to TRBJ2-7; with no DNA, the TCRdb D assignment of TRBD1 cannot be verified. CDR3 length equals 14 residues.

The CDR3 protein is CASGRRRKSEQYF. The chain links TRBV5-6 to TRBJ2-7. The CDR3 totals 13 residues. Germline lookup yields CDR1 SGHDT and CDR2 YYEEEE.

V and J are TRBV28 and TRBJ1-5; TCRdb picks TRBD1, but there is no DNA to check that call. Looked up from germline, CDR1 is MDHEN and CDR2 is SYDVKM. The CDR3 contains 14 residues. CDR3 amino acids: CASSPRTGHQPQHF.

This chain links TRBV5-1 with TRBJ1-3. CDR1 SGHRS and CDR2 YFSETQ come from the germline V gene. CDR3 length: 18 residues. The CDR3 sequence is CASSLVGDTFYSGNTIYF.

CDR3: CASSRLDRVTQYF. This rearrangement joins TRBV27 to TRBJ2-3; absent DNA, TCRdb's TRBD1 call cannot be checked. The germline gives CDR1 MNHEY, CDR2 SMNVEV (reference sequence). This CDR3 spans 13 amino acids.

The chain carries TRBV5-1 and TRBJ1-1. Looked up from germline, CDR1 is SGHRS and CDR2 is YFSETQ. The CDR3 contains 15 residues. CDR3 protein: CASSGIAGRGTEAFF.